A selection of T cell receptor beta chains follows, all from one sample in a study of TIL therapy for anti-PD-1-resistant metastatic lung cancer. Measured with immunoSEQ multiplex PCR; TCRdb has only the in-frame clones, and not every one. This sample yields tens of thousands of clones, of which 55% to 70% are seen a single time; less than 8% belongs to the top ten. The sequenced sample was blood, obtained at baseline. The receptors were sampled from a person between 25 and 80 years old with non-small cell lung cancer. Each CDR3 is given with its conserved first and last residue. Fields, in order: J gene, V gene, CDR3 protein.

J: TRBJ1-2; V: TRBV7-3; CDR3: CASSPAGTGVGYTF
J: TRBJ1-3; V: TRBV6-6; CDR3: CASSYSSRGSGNTIYF
J: TRBJ2-7; V: TRBV2; CDR3: CASGGTGYLQQYF
J: TRBJ1-3; V: TRBV29-1; CDR3: CSVELPGVGTIYF
J: TRBJ2-5; V: TRBV9; CDR3: CASSVLGATSETQYF
J: TRBJ2-7; V: TRBV11-2; CDR3: CASSRFYEQYF
J: TRBJ2-7; V: TRBV30; CDR3: CAGGAGDSYEQYF
J: TRBJ1-2; V: TRBV6-1; CDR3: CASSEALQPYGYTF
J: TRBJ1-1; V: TRBV5-1; CDR3: CASSLETGARTEAFF
J: TRBJ1-4; V: TRBV6-1; CDR3: CASSEGTGNEKLFF
J: TRBJ2-3; V: TRBV9; CDR3: CASSATLAGTDTQYF
J: TRBJ1-1; V: TRBV19; CDR3: CASSIRGYSEAFF
J: TRBJ1-5; V: TRBV6-6; CDR3: CASSTLGRPQHF
J: TRBJ2-5; V: TRBV5-1; CDR3: CASSLGGQGETQYF
J: TRBJ2-3; V: TRBV1; CDR3: CTSSQRGRGRAHTQYF
J: TRBJ2-3; V: TRBV6-5; CDR3: CASSYLHTDTQYF
J: TRBJ1-3; V: TRBV6-1; CDR3: CASSGLGVGNTIYF
J: TRBJ1-1; V: TRBV19; CDR3: CASSIRGLGNTEAFF